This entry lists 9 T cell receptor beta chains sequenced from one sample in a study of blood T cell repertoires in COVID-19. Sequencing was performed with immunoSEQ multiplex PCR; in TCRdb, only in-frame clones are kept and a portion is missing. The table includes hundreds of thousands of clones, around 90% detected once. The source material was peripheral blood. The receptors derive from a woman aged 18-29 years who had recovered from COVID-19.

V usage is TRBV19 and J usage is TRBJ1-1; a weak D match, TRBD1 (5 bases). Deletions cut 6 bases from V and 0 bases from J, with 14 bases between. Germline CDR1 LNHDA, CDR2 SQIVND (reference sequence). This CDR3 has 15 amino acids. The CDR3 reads CASSLLGGLNTEAFF. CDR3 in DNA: TGTGCCAGTAGCCTTCTGGGGGGTTTGAACACTGAAGCTTTCTTT.

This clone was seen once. The CDR3 sequence is CASSKFRDSWKEATEAFF. CDR3 sequence (DNA): TGTGCCAGCAGCAAATTTCGGGACAGCTGGAAAGAAGCCACTGAAGCTTTCTTT. The chain joins TRBV21-1 to TRBJ1-1; TRBD1 is the table's D call and was not checked against the DNA. TRBV21-1 represents a pseudogene. The CDR3 is made up of 18 amino acids.

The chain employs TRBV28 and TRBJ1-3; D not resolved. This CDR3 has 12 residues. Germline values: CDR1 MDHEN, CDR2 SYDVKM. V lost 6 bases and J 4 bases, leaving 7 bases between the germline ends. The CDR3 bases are TGTGCCAGCAGACAAAAAGGAAACACCATATATTTT. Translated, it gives CASRQKGNTIYF.

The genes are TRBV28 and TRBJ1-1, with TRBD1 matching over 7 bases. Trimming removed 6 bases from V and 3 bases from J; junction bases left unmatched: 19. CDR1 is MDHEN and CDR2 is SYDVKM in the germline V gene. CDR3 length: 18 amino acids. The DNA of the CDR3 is TGTGCCAGCAGCCTGTACCCTAGAGGAGGGGGCAGAGACACTGAAGCTTTCTTT. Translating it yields CASSLYPRGGGRDTEAFF.

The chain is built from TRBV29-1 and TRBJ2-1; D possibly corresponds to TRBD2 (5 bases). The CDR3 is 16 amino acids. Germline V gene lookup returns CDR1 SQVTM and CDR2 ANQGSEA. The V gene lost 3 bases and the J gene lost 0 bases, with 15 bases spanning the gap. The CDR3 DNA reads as TGCAGCGTTGATTTACTAGATAGGCTCTCCTACAATGAGCAGTTCTTC. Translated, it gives CSVDLLDRLSYNEQFF.

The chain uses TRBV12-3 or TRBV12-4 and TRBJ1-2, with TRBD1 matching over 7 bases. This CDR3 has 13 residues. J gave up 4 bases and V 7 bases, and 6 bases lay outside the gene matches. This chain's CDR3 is CASTPGQRYGYTF. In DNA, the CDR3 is TGTGCCAGCACCCCGGGACAGCGCTATGGCTACACCTTC.

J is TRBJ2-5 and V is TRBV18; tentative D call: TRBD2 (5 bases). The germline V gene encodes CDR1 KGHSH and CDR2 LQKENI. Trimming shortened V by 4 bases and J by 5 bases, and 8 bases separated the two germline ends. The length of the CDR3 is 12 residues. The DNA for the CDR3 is TGTGCCAGCTCACGCGGGTGGGAGACCCAGTACTTC. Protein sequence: CASSRGWETQYF.

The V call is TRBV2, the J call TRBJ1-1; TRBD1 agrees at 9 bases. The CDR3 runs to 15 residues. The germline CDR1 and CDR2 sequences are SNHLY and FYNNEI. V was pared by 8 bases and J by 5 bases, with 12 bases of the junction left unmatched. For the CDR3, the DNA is TGTGCCAGCCTCGGGGACAGGGACCTTAGGACTGAAGCTTTCTTT. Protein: CASLGDRDLRTEAFF. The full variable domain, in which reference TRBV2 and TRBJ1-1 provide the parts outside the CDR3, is EPEVTQTPSHQVTQMGQEVILRCVPISNHLYFYWYRQILGQKVEFLVSFYNNEISEKSEIFDDQFSVERPDGSNFTLKIRSTKLEDSAMYFCASLGDRDLRTEAFFGQGTRLTVV.

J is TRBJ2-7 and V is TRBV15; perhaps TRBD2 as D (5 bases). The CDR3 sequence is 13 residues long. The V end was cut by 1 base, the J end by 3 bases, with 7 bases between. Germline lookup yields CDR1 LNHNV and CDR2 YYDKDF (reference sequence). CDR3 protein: CATSRVGDYEQYV. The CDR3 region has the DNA TGTGCCACCAGCAGAGTCGGGGACTACGAGCAGTACGTC.